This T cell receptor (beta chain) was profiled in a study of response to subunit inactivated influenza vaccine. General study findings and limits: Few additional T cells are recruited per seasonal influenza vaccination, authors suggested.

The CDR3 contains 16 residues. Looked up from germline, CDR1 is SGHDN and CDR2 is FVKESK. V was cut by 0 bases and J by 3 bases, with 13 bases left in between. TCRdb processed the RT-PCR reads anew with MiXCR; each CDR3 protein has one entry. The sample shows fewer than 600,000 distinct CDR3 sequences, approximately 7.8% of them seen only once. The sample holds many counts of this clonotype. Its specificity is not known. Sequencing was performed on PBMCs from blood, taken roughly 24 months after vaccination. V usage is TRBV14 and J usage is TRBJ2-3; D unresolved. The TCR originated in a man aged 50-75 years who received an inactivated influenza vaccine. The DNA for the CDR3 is TGTGCCAGCAGCCAAGACCGTTATCCCAGGACAGATACGCAGTATTTT. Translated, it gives CASSQDRYPRTDTQYF.